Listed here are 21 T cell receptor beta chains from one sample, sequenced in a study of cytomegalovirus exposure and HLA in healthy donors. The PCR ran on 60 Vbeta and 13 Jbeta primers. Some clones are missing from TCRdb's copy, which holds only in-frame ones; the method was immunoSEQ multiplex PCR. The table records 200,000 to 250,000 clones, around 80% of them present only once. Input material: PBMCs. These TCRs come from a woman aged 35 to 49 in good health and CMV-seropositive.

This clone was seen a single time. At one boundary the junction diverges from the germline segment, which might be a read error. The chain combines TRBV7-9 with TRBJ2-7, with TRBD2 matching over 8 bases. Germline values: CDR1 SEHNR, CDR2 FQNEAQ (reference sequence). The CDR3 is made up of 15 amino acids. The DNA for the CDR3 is TGTTCCAGCAGCTTGGGTGGCGGGAGGAGGCACGAGCAGTACTTC. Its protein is CSSSLGGGRRHEQYF.

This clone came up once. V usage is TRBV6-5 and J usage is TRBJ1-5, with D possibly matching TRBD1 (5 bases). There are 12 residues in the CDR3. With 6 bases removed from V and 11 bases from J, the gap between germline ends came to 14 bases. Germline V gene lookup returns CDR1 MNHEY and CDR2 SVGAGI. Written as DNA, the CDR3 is TGTGCCAGCAGCCGCACGGGGGATGCCCAGCATTTT. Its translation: CASSRTGDAQHF.

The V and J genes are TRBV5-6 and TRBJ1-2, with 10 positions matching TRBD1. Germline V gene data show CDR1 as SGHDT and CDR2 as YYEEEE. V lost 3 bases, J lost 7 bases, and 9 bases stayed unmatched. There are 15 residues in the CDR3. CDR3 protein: CASSSDRGLGTGYTF. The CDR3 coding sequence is TGTGCCAGCAGCTCCGACAGGGGGCTGGGTACTGGCTACACCTTC.

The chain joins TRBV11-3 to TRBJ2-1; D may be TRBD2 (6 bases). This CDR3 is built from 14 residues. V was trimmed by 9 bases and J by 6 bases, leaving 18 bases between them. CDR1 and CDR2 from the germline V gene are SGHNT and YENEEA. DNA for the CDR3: TGTGCCAGTACGGTCTTAGCGGACACCAATGAGCAGTTCTTC. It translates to CASTVLADTNEQFF.

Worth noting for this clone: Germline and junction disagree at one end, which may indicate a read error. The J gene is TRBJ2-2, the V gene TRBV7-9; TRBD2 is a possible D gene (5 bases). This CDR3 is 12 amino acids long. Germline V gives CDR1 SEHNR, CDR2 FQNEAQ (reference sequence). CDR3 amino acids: CSSSSTREELFF. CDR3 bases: TGTTCCAGCAGCTCCACTCGGGAGGAGCTGTTTTTT.

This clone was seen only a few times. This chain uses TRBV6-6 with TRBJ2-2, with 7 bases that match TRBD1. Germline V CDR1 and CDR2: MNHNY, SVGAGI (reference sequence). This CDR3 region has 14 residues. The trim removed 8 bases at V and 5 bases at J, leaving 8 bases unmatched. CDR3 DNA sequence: TGTGCCAGCGGAAAAATGACAGGGACCGGGGAGCTGTTTTTT. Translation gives CASGKMTGTGELFF.

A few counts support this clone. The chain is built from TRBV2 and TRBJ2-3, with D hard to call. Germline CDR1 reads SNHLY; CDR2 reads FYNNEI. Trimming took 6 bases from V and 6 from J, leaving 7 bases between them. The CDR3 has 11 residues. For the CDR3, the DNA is TGTGCCAGCAGCGAATCGGATACGCAGTATTTT. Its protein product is CASSESDTQYF.

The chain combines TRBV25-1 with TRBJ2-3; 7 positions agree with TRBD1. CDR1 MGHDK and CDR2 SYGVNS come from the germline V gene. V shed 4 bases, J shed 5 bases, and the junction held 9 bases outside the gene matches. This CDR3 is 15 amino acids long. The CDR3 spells CASSGGGGLRDTQYF. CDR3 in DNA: TGTGCCAGCAGTGGAGGGGGCGGATTAAGAGATACGCAGTATTTT.

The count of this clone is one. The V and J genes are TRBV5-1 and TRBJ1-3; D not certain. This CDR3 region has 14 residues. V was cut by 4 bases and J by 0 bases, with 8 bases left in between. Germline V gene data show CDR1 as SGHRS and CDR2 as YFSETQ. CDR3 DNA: TGCGCCAGCAGCCTGGCCCTCTCTGGAAACACCATATATTTT. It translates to CASSLALSGNTIYF.

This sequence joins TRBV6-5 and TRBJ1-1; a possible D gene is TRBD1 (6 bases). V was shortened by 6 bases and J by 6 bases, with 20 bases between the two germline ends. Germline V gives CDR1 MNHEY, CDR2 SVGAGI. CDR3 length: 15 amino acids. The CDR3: CASRPRGRVGAEAFF. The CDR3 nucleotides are TGTGCCAGCAGACCAAGGGGGAGGGTTGGGGCTGAAGCTTTCTTT.

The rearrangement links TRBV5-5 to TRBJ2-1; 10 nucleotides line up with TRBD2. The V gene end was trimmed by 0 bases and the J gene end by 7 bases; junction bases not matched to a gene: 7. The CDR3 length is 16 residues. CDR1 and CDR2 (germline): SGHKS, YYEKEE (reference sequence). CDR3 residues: CASSLALAGTPNEQFF. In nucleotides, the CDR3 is TGTGCCAGCAGCTTGGCACTAGCGGGGACCCCGAATGAGCAGTTCTTC.

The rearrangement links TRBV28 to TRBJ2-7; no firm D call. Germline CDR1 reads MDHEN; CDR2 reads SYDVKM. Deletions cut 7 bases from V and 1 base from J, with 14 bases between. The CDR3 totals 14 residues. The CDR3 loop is CASNDTLRSYEQYF. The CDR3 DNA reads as TGTGCCAGCAATGACACACTCCGTTCCTACGAGCAGTACTTC.

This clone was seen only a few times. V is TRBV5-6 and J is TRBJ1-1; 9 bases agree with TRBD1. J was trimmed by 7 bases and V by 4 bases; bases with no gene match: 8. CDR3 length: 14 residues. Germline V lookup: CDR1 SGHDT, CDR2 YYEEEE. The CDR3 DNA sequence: TGTGCCAGCAGCCACCGGACAGGGGTTAGTGAAGCTTTCTTT. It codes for CASSHRTGVSEAFF.

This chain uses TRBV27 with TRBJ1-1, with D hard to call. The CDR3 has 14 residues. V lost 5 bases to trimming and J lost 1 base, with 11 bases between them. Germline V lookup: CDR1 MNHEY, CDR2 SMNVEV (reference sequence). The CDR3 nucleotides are TGTGCCAGCAGTCCTCAGATTGGGAACACTGAAGCTTTCTTT. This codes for CASSPQIGNTEAFF.

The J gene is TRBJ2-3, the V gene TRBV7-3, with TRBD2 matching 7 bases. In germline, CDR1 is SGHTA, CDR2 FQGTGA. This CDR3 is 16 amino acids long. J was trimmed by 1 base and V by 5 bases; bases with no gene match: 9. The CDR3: CASSPRMGGGTDTQYF. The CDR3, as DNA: TGTGCCAGCAGCCCCCGAATGGGAGGGGGCACAGATACGCAGTATTTT.

The CDR3 protein is CASSVSTSGTDTQYF. CDR3 DNA sequence: TGTGCCAGCAGTGTCTCGACTAGCGGAACAGATACGCAGTATTTT. The chain carries TRBV27 and TRBJ2-3, with TRBD2 matching over 9 bases. V lost 5 bases, J lost 3 bases, and 6 bases stayed unmatched. The CDR3 runs to 15 residues. CDR1 and CDR2 from the germline V gene are MNHEY and SMNVEV (reference sequence).

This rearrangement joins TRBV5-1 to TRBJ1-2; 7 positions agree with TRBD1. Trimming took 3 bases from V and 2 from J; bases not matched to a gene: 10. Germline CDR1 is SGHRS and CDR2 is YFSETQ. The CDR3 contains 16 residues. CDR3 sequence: CASSSDRPGANYGYTF. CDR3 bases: TGCGCCAGCAGCTCGGACAGGCCCGGGGCCAACTATGGCTACACCTTC.

The CDR3 bases are TGTGCCACTTCTAAACAGGGTACGGATCAGCCCCAGCATTTT. Translated: CATSKQGTDQPQHF. The V gene is TRBV11-2, the J gene TRBJ1-5, with D possibly matching TRBD1 (6 bases). V was pared by 10 bases and J by 5 bases, with 18 bases between. The CDR3 extends over 14 amino acids. Germline CDR1 SGHAT, CDR2 FQNNGV.

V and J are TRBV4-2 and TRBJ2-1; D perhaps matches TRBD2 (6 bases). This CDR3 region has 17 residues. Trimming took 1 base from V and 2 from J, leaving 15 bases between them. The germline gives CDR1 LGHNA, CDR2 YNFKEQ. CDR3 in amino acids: CASSQGEDGRPYNEQFF. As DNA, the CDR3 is TGTGCCAGCAGCCAAGGGGAAGACGGGAGACCCTACAATGAGCAGTTCTTC.

This CDR3 is CASSLDDRDDSGDTQYF. CDR3 nucleotides: TGTGCCAGCAGCTTGGACGACAGGGACGATAGTGGAGATACGCAGTATTTT. V is TRBV5-4 and J is TRBJ2-3; 7 nucleotides align to TRBD1. With 0 bases clipped from V and 5 bases from J, the junction kept 12 bases outside the gene matches. CDR1 and CDR2 (germline): SGHNT, YYREEE (reference sequence). The CDR3 length is 17 residues.

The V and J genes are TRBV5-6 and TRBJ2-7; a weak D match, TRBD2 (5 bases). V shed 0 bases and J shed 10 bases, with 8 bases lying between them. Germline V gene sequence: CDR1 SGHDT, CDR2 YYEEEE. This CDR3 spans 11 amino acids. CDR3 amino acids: CASSLDGGQYF. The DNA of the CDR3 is TGTGCCAGCAGCTTGGATGGAGGACAGTACTTC.